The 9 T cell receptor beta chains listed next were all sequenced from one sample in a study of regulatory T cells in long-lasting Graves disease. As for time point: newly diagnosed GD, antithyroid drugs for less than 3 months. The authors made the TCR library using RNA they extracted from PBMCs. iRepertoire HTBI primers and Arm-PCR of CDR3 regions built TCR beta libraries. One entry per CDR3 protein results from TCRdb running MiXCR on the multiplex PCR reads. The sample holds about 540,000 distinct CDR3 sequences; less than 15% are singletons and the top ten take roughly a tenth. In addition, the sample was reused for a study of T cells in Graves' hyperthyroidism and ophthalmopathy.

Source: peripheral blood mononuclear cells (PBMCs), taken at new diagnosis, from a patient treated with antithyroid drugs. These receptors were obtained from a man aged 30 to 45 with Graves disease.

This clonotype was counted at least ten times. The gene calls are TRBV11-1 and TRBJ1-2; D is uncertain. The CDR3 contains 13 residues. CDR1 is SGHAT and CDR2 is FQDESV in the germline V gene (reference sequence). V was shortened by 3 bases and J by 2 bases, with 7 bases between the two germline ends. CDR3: CASSFKNNYGYTF. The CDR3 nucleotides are TGTGCCAGCAGCTTTAAAAACAACTATGGCTACACCTTC.

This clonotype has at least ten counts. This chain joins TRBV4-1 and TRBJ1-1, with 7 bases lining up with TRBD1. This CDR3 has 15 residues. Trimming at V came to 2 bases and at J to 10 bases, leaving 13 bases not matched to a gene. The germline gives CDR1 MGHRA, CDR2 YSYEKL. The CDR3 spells CASSQTGDRGQGAFF. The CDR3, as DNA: TGCGCCAGCAGCCAAACGGGGGACAGAGGGCAAGGAGCTTTCTTT.

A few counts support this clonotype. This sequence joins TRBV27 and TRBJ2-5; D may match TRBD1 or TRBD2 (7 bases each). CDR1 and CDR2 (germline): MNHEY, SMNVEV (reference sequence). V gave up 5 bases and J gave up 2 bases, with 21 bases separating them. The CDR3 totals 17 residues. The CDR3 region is CASSQQGRALGQETQYF. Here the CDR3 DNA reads TGTGCCAGCAGTCAACAGGGGAGGGCCCTCGGGCAAGAGACCCAGTACTTC.

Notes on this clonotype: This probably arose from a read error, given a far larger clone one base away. This CDR3 reads CASGPRTGRYEQYF. In DNA form, the CDR3 reads TGTGCCAGCGGACCACGGACAGGGCGGTACGAGCAGTACTTC. This chain uses TRBV2 with TRBJ2-7, with 8 bases fitting TRBD1. The V and J ends lost 8 bases and 4 bases, in that order; junction bases with no gene match: 10. The length of the CDR3 is 14 residues. Germline V CDR1 and CDR2: SNHLY, FYNNEI.

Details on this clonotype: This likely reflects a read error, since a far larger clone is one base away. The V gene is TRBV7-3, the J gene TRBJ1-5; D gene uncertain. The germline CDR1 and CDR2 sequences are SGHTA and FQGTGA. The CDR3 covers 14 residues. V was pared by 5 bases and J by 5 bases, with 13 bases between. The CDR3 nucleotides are TGTGCCAGCAGCCCGGGCAGAAACTATCAGCCCCAGCATTTT. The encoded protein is CASSPGRNYQPQHF.

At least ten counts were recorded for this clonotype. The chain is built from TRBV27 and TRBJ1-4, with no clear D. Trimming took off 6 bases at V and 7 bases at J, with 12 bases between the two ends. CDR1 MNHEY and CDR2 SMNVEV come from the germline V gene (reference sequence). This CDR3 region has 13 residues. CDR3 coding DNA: TGTGCCAGCAGCCGCGTTTTAGGTGAAAAACTGTTTTTT. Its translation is CASSRVLGEKLFF.

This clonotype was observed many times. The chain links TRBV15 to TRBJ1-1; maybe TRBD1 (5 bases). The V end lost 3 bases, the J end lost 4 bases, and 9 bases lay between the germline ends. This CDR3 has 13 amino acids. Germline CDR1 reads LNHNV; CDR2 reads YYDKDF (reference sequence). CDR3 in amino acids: CATSRGGVTEAFF. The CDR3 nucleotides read TGTGCCACCAGCAGGGGGGGGGTCACTGAAGCTTTCTTT.

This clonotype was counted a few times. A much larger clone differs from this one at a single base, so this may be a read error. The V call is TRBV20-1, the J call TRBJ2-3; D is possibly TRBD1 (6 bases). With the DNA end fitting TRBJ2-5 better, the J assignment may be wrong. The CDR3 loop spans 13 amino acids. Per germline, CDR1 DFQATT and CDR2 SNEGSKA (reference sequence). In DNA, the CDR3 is TGCAGTGCTTTACCAGGGGTACGAGAGACCCAGTACTTC. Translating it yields CSALPGVRETQYF.

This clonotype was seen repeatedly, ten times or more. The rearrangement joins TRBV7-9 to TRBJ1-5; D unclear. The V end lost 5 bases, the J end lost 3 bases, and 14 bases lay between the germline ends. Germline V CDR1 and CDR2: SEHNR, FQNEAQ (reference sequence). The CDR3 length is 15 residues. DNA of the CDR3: TGTGCCAGCAGCCGAATGGACGGACCCAATCAGCCCCAGCATTTT. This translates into CASSRMDGPNQPQHF. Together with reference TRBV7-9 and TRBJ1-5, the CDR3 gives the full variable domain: DTGVSQNPRHKITKRGQNVTFRCDPISEHNRLYWYRQTLGQGPEFLTYFQNEAQLEKSRLLSDRFSAERPKGSFSTLEIQRTEQGDSAMYLCASSRMDGPNQPQHFGDGTRLSIL.